This TCR beta chain comes out of a study of persistence of HIV-infected CD4 T cells. Across the study: Multiple blood draws of up to roughly 180 mL, except a couple of donors with single leukapheresis. Findings of the study overall: TCRbeta richness was lower in CMV- and Gag-responding cells than in anti-CD3/anti-CD28-responding cells. TCR oligoclonality correlated with proviral oligoclonality in the same sorted populations.

The stimulus was lysate of CMV-infected fibroblasts, around 10 ug/mL. Responding CD4+ T cells were sorted by upregulation of both CD40 ligand and CD69. Inclusion required CMV-positive serology and CD4+ counts above 400 cells/uL. The libraries were made with immunoSEQ version 4 in survey mode. The assay was immunoSEQ multiplex PCR, and TCRdb's table has in-frame clones only and misses some. Of 15,000 to 20,000 clones listed, less than 75% were seen once; the top ten hold roughly 7.7%. Germline lookup yields CDR1 MNHEY and CDR2 SVGAGI. The V and J ends lost 6 bases and 1 base respectively, with 13 bases between them. This CDR3 is 14 amino acids long. About this clone: Antigen: not known.

The chain carries TRBV6-5 and TRBJ2-7, with D hard to call. The sample in question was CD4+ T cells sorted from PBMCs after roughly 18-hour stimulation, obtained from a patient who received antiretroviral therapy. The TCR originated in an adult woman with HIV who was CMV-seropositive. CDR3 DNA sequence: TGTGCCAGCAGAATGGGGTTGGGGTCCTACGAGCAGTACTTC. Translating gives CASRMGLGSYEQYF.